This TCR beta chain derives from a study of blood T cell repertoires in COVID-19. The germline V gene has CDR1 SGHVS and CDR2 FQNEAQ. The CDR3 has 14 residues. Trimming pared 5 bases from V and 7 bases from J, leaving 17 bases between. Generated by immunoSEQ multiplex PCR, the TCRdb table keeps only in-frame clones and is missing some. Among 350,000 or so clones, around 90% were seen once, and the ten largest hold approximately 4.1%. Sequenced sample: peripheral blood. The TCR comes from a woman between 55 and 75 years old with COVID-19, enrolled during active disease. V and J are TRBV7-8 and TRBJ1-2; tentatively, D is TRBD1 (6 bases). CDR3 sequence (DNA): TGTGCCAGCAGCCGAGGACAGTTGACGGGTGGCTACACCTTC. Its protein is CASSRGQLTGGYTF.